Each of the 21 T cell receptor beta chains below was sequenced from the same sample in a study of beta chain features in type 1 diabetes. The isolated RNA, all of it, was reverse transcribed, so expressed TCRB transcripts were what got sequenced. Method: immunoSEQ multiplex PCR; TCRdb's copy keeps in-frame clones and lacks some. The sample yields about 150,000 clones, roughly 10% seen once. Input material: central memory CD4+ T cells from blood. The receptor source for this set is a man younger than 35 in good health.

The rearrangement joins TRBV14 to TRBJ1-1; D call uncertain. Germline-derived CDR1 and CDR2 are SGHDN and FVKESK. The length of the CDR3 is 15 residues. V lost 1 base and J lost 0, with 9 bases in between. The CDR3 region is CASSQVDRMNTEAFF. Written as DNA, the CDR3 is TGTGCCAGCAGCCAAGTTGACCGGATGAACACTGAAGCTTTCTTT.

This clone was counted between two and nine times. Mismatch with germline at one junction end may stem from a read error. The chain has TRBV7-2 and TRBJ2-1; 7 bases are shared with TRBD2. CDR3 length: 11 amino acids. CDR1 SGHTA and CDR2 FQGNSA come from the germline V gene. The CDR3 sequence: CASSLGLGQIF. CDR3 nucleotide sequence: TGTGCCAGCAGCCTTGGACTAGGCCAGATCTTC.

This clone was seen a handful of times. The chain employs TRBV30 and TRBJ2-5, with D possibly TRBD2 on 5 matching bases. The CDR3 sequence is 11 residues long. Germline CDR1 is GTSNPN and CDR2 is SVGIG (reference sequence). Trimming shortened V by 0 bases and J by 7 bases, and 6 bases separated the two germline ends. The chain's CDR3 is CAWSVSGTQYF. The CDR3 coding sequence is TGTGCCTGGAGTGTAAGCGGGACCCAGTACTTC.

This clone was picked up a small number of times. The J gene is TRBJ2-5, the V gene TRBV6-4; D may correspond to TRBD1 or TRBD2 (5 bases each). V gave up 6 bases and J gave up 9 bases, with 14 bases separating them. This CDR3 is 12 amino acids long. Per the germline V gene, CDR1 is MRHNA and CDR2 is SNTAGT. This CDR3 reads CASREGFGAQYF. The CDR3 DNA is TGTGCCAGCAGAGAGGGGTTTGGGGCCCAGTACTTC.

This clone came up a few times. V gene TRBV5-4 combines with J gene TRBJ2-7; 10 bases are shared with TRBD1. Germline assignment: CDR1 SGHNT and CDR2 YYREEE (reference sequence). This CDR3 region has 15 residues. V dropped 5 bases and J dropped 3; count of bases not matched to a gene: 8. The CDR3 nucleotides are TGTGCCAGCAGTTCCGGACAGGGGGTTATCTACGAGCAGTACTTC. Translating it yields CASSSGQGVIYEQYF.

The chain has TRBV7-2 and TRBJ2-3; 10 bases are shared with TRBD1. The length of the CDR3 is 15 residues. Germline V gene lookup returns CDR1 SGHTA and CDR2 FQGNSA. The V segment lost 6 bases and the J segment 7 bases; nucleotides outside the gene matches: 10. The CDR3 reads CASSSTGGAHYTQYF. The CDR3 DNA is TGTGCCAGCAGTTCGACAGGGGGCGCCCACTATACGCAGTATTTT. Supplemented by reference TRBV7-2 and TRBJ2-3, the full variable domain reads GAGVSQSPSNKVTEKGKDVELRCDPISGHTALYWYRQSLGQGLEFLIYFQGNSAPDKSGLPSDRFSAERTGGSVSTLTIQRTQQEDSAVYLCASSSTGGAHYTQYFGPGTRLTVL.

Here the CDR3 DNA reads TGTGCCAGCAGTAGACTAGCGGGGGCGCAAGAGACCCAGTACTTC. Amino acids: CASSRLAGAQETQYF. This rearrangement joins TRBV28 to TRBJ2-5, with 12 bases identical to TRBD2. The CDR3 spans 15 residues. Germline trimming cut 5 bases from V and 2 bases from J; bases unmatched to any gene: 3. Germline V gene data show CDR1 as MDHEN and CDR2 as SYDVKM.

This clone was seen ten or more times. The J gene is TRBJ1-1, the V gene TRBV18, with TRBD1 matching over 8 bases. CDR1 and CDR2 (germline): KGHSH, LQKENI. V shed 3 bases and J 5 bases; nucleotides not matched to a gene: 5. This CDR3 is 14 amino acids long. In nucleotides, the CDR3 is TGTGCCAGCTCACCTCTAGACAGGGGAACTGAAGCTTTCTTT. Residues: CASSPLDRGTEAFF.

In DNA, the CDR3 is TGCGCCAGCAGCGCAGGGACTAGCGGGCGGGGGCTAGCCAAAAACATTCAGTACTTC. This encodes CASSAGTSGRGLAKNIQYF. V gene TRBV5-1 combines with J gene TRBJ2-4; 12 bases agree with TRBD2. In germline, CDR1 is SGHRS, CDR2 YFSETQ. The CDR3 runs to 19 residues. V shed 4 bases and J 0 bases; nucleotides not matched to a gene: 11.

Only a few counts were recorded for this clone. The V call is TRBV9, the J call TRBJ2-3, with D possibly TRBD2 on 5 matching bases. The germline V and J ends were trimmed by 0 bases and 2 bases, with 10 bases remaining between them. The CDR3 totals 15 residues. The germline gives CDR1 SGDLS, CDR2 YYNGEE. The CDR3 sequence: CASSVAGGFTDTQYF. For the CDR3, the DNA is TGTGCCAGCAGCGTAGCTGGCGGGTTCACAGATACGCAGTATTTT.

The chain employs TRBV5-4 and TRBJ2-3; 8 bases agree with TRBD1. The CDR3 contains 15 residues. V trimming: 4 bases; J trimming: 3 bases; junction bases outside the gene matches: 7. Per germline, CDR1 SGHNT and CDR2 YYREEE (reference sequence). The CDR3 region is CASSADRGGTDTQYF. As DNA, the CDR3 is TGTGCCAGCAGCGCCGACAGGGGAGGTACAGATACGCAGTATTTT.

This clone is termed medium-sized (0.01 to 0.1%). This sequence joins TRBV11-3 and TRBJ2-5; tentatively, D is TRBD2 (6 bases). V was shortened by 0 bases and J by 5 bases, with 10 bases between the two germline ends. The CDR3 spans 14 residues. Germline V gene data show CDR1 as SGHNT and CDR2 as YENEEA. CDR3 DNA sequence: TGTGCCAGCAGCTTAGATGATGGAGGGGAGACCCAGTACTTC. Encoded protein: CASSLDDGGETQYF. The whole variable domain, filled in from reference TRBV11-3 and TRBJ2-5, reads EAGVVQSPRYKIIEKKQPVAFWCNPISGHNTLYWYLQNLGQGPELLIRYENEEAVDDSQLPKDRFSAERLKGVDSTLKIQPAELGDSAVYLCASSLDDGGETQYFGPGTRLLVL.

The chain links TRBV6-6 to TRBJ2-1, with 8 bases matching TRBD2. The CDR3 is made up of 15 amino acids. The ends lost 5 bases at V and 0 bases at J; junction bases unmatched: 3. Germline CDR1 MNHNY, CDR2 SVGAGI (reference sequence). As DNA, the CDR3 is TGTGCCAGCAGTCCAAGCGGGAGCTCCTACAATGAGCAGTTCTTC. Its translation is CASSPSGSSYNEQFF.

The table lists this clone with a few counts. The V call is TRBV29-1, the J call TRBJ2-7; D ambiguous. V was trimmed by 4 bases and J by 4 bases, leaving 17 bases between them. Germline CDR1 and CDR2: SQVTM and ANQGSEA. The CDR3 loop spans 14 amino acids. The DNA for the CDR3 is TGCAGCGTTGTCGTAGGGATTATAGGGTACGAGCAGTACTTC. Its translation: CSVVVGIIGYEQYF.

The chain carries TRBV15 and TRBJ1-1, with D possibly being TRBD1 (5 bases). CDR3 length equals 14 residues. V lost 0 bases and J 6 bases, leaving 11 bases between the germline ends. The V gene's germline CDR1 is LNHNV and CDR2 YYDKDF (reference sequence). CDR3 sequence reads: CATSRDQGRAEAFF. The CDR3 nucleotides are TGTGCCACCAGCAGAGATCAGGGAAGGGCTGAAGCTTTCTTT.

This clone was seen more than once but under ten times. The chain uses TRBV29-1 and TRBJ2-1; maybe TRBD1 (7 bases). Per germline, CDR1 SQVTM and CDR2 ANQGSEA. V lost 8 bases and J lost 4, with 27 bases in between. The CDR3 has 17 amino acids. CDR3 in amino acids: CSPRQGMGGGFYNEQFF. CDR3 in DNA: TGCAGCCCCCGACAGGGCATGGGAGGCGGGTTTTACAATGAGCAGTTCTTC.

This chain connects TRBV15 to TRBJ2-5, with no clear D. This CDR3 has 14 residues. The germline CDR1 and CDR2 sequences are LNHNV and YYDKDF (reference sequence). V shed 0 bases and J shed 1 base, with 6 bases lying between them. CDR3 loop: CATSRDRFQETQYF. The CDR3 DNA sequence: TGTGCCACCAGCAGAGACAGGTTCCAAGAGACCCAGTACTTC.

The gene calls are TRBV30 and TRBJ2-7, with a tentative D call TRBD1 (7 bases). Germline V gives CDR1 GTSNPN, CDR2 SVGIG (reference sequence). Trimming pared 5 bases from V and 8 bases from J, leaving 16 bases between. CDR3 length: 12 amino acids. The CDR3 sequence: CAWAGGQLKQYF. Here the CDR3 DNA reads TGTGCCTGGGCCGGGGGACAGCTAAAGCAGTACTTC. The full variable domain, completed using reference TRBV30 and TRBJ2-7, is SQTIHQWPATLVQPVGSPLSLECTVEGTSNPNLYWYRQAAGRGLQLLFYSVGIGQISSEVPQNLSASRPQDRQFILSSKKLLLSDSGFYLCAWAGGQLKQYFGPGTRLTVT.

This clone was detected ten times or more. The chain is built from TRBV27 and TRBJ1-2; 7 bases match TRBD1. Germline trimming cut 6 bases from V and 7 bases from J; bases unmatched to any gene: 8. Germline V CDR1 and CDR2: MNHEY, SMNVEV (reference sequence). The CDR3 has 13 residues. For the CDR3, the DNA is TGTGCCAGCAGACTTGACAGGGTGGGTGGCTACACCTTC. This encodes CASRLDRVGGYTF.

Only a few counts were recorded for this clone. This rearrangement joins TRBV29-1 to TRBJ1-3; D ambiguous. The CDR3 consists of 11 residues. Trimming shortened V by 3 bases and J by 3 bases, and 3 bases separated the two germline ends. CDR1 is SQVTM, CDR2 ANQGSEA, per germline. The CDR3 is CSVDRGNTIYF. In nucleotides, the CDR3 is TGCAGCGTTGACCGTGGAAACACCATATATTTT.

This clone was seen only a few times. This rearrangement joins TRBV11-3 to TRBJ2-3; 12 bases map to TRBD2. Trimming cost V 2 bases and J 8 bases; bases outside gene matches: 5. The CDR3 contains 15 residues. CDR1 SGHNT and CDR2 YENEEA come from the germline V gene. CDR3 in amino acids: CASSLLAGGPGTQYF. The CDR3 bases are TGTGCCAGCAGCTTACTAGCGGGGGGGCCGGGTACGCAGTATTTT.